The present T cell receptor (beta chain) was sequenced within a study of shared T cell receptors in the human thymus (dated by TCRdb to about 2021). With respect to the entire study: The study examined how the human thymus generates shared, self-reactive T-cell receptor alpha chains.

Comments on this clone: This clone's antigen is unknown. One base away there is no much larger clone; base qualities are not given.

The V and J ends are trimmed by 10 bases and 7 bases, leaving 20 bases between them. The CDR3 numbers 13 residues from cysteine through phenylalanine. This entry keeps only the CDR3 DNA: 39 bases, framed from base 1. Taken from the germline V gene, the CDR1 and CDR2 loops are MNHNS and SASEGT. Library preparation employed the immunoSEQ multiplex PCR assay. TCRdb took this table from immuneACCESS and kept in-frame rearrangements with V and J called. Such tables lack part of the clones; where checked against another copy, unresolved V genes explain under half of the gap, and the rest is unexplained. A total of roughly 700,000 clones appear in this sample, roughly 88% of them only once. The top ten hold around 0.01% of the sample. In addition, the sample was reused for a study of human thymus T cells. The second study's paper adds: Donors were immunologically healthy infants undergoing open corrective cardiac surgery for congenital heart defects in Finland. Thymus tissue was collected as surgical resects that were removed during corrective cardiac surgery. Both the thymic and the peripheral blood repertoires appeared to show biased V and J gene segment usage. According to the related research, thymic TCR repertoires were highly overlapping among unrelated individuals. The study described the TCR alpha and beta repertoires in under ten infant thymus samples and a few matching peripheral blood samples. Donor ages ranged from about 7 to 250 days, and the cohort comprised about six male and two female infants. After being mechanically released from the tissue, thymocytes were kept at -70 degrees C in pellets of about 8.5-34 million cells. A QIAsymphony instrument was used to extract genomic DNA from frozen cell pellets. The immunoSEQ multiplex PCR assay was used to amplify the TCRB and TCRAD loci from a standardized amount of quality-controlled genomic DNA. Amplicons spanned the V(D)J region at a length sufficient to cover the CDR3 and identify V and J genes. The commercial immunoSEQ service was used to sequence amplicons on an Illumina platform. Primer bias and sequencing errors were corrected as previously described, and TCRAD and TCRB definitions were based on the IMGT database. Repertoires were analysed with immunoSEQ Analyzer 3.0 and VDJTools, covering basic statistics, V/J segment usage, diversity estimates, rarefaction and pairwise overlap. Diversity was estimated with Chao1, ChaoE, Efron-Thisted, Shannon and inverse Simpson indices, and also on datasets down-sampled to the smallest sample. Repertoire overlap was assessed by strict matching of CDR3 nucleotide sequence, V gene and J gene, and clustering was done by Jaccard-based multidimensional scaling. On average, thymus samples yielded roughly 770,000 unique TCRB clonotypes, whereas blood samples yielded some 85,000.

This chain joins TRBV6-1 to TRBJ2-7; the D gene cannot be named for sure. The receptor's source is a boy less than two years old with a congenital heart defect. Donor details come from another sample of the same person, matched by shared clones. Sequencing was done on a sample of thymocytes. The CDR3 in this case is CATFPLASREQYF. The bases are TGTGCCACCTTTCCCCTCGCCTCCCGGGAGCAGTACTTC.